This is a list of T cell receptor beta chains from one sample in a study of T cell responses to AZD1222 COVID-19 vaccine. Using immunoSEQ multiplex PCR, the repertoire was profiled, and TCRdb retains in-frame clones only, with some absent. The data hold 120,000 to 150,000 clones, with about nine tenths observed a single time. Source: peripheral blood, taken on day 0 of AZD1222 vaccination. The receptor set was obtained from an adult in good health. The CDR3 runs from the conserved cysteine through the conserved F or W. D genes are given only for firm matches. The size field is filled for only some rows; it gives once, few, many or a size class.

.	TRBJ2-7	TRBV5-1	.	TGCGCCAGCAGCTTGGAGGCCTTCGAGCCGTACGAGCAGTACTTC	CASSLEAFEPYEQYF
.	TRBJ1-1	TRBV29-1	.	TGCAGCGTTCGTGATGGGGGACTTGAAGCTTTCTTT	CSVRDGGLEAFF
.	TRBJ2-1	TRBV6-5	.	TGTGCCAGCAGTTACATGGAGCGTGGGACTGGCGAGCAGTTCTTC	CASSYMERGTGEQFF
.	TRBJ2-5	TRBV12-3/TRBV12-4	.	TGTGCCAGCAGTTTTAGGCAGACCCAGTACTTC	CASSFRQTQYF
.	TRBJ1-1	TRBV7-2	.	TGTGCCAGCAGCTTAGGAAGGAACACTGAAGCTTTCTTT	CASSLGRNTEAFF
.	TRBJ1-2	TRBV6-5	.	TGTGCCAGCCTCTTAGGTCCAGGGTGGGGCTACACCTTC	CASLLGPGWGYTF
.	TRBJ1-6	TRBV27	TRBD1	TGTGCCAGCAGGGAGACAGGGAGGTCCTATAATTCACCCCTCCACTTT	CASRETGRSYNSPLHF
.	TRBJ2-1	TRBV3-1/TRBV3-2	.	TGTGCCAGCAGCTTACAGGGCAATGAGCAGTTCTTC	CASSLQGNEQFF
.	TRBJ2-7	TRBV2	TRBD2	TGTGCCAGCAGCCAGCGGGGGGGCCGGGGCGAGCAGTACTTC	CASSQRGGRGEQYF
.	TRBJ1-2	TRBV7-2	.	TGTGCCAGCAGCGTGGACCCAGGGAGAGGGTTGGACTATGGCTACACCTTC	CASSVDPGRGLDYGYTF
.	TRBJ1-5	TRBV7-9	.	TGTGCCAGCGCCCCGGAACCCCAGCATTTT	CASAPEPQHF
.	TRBJ2-7	TRBV4-1	.	TGCGCCAGCAGCCAAGAACAGGCCTACGAGCAGTACTTC	CASSQEQAYEQYF
.	TRBJ2-7	TRBV2	.	TGTGCCAGCGGTCGGTACTCCTACGAGCAGTACTTC	CASGRYSYEQYF
.	TRBJ2-7	TRBV5-6	TRBD2	TGTGCCAGCAGCTTAGGGACTAGCGGTCGCTACGAGCAGTACTTC	CASSLGTSGRYEQYF
.	TRBJ2-2	TRBV30	.	TGTGCCTGGAGTCCACCGAAAGGCCCCGGGGAGCTGTTTTTT	CAWSPPKGPGELFF
.	TRBJ1-2	TRBV9	TRBD1	TGTGCCAGCAGCGTAGAGGCAGGACAGGGGGGAATCTATGGCTACACCTTC	CASSVEAGQGGIYGYTF
.	TRBJ2-1	TRBV21-1	.	TGTGCCAGCAGCAAAGAGGGACCGGGACTAGCCTACAATGAGCAGTTCTTC	CASSKEGPGLAYNEQFF
.	TRBJ2-3	TRBV10-2	.	TGCGCCAGCAGTGAGTCGGCCAGGGTCCCGGATACGCAGTATTTT	CASSESARVPDTQYF
.	TRBJ1-1	TRBV9	TRBD1	TGTGCCAGCGGACGACAGGGGAACACTGAAGCTTTCTTT	CASGRQGNTEAFF
once	TRBJ1-3	TRBV29-1	.	TGCAGCGTTAACCCCCCTGGAGATGGAAACACCATATATTTT	CSVNPPGDGNTIYF
once	TRBJ2-7	TRBV7-2	.	TGTGCCAGCTTGCAGGACCCGAGCTCCTACGAGCAGTACTTC	CASLQDPSSYEQYF
.	TRBJ1-2	TRBV5-1	.	TGCGCCAGCAGCTTGGACAGCTATGGCTACACCTTC	CASSLDSYGYTF
.	TRBJ2-3	TRBV9	TRBD1	TGTGCCAGCAGCAGCGACAGGGTTGATACGCAGTATTTT	CASSSDRVDTQYF
.	TRBJ2-3	TRBV6-1	TRBD2	TGTGCCAGCAGTGTAGCGGGGGGCACAGATACGCAGTATTTT	CASSVAGGTDTQYF
.	TRBJ1-5	TRBV13	TRBD1	TGTGCCAGCAGCCCCCGACAGGGCCGTCAGCCCCAGCATTTT	CASSPRQGRQPQHF
.	TRBJ1-1	TRBV4-1	.	TGCGCCAGCAGCCAAGTGGGGGGCCGAGAGGCTTTCTTT	CASSQVGGREAFF
.	TRBJ1-1	TRBV19	.	TGTGCCAGTCAGGTTCCCCACACTGAAGCTTTCTTT	CASQVPHTEAFF
.	TRBJ1-2	TRBV7-2	.	TGTGCCAGCAGCTTCGGGCTTAACTATGGCTACACCTTC	CASSFGLNYGYTF
.	TRBJ1-3	TRBV5-1	TRBD1	TGCGCCAGCAGTTCCCGACAGGGTGGAAACACCATATATTTT	CASSSRQGGNTIYF
.	TRBJ2-1	TRBV6-2/TRBV6-3	.	TGTGCCAGCAGTTACGAGGGAAGGCCCTACAATGAGCAGTTCTTC	CASSYEGRPYNEQFF
.	TRBJ1-2	TRBV27	.	TGTGCCAGCAGTTCTTCAGGGTCCTTCTATGGCTACACCTTC	CASSSSGSFYGYTF
.	TRBJ2-2	TRBV7-8	TRBD2	TGTGCCAGCAGCGACACTAGCGGGGGGTGGACCGGGGAGCTGTTTTTT	CASSDTSGGWTGELFF
.	TRBJ2-1	TRBV4-1	.	TGCGCCAGCAGCCAAGGCAGGGACGATGAGCAGTTCTTC	CASSQGRDDEQFF
.	TRBJ2-7	TRBV19	.	TGTGCCAGTAGTATTACAGGGACCTACGAGCAGTACTTC	CASSITGTYEQYF
.	TRBJ2-7	TRBV7-9	.	TGTGCCAGCAGCTTGTACCAGGTAAACGAGCAGTACTTC	CASSLYQVNEQYF